This T cell receptor beta chain stems from a study of regulatory T cells in long-lasting Graves disease. At the level of the study: Those Graves' patients who were newly diagnosed had been on antithyroid drugs under 3 months.

Described time point: newly diagnosed GD, antithyroid drugs for less than 3 months. PBMC-derived RNA was used for the TCR library. Sequencing libraries for TCR beta were prepared with iRepertoire HTBI primers and Arm-PCR of CDR3 regions. TCRdb re-derived calls from the multiplex PCR reads in MiXCR, one entry per CDR3 protein. This sample has roughly 510,000 distinct CDR3 sequences, with around 15% found just once. This clonotype was recorded many times. This sample was also put to use in a study of T cells in Graves' hyperthyroidism and ophthalmopathy. According to that study: Patients aged 18 to 65 had newly diagnosed hyperthyroidism of under 2 months' duration.

This specimen consisted of peripheral blood mononuclear cells (PBMCs), obtained at new diagnosis, from a patient treated with antithyroid drugs. The clonotype originates from a man between 18 and 29 years old with Graves disease.

The CDR3 DNA sequence: TGTGCCAGCAGTCCCGGGGCAGGGAATTCACCCCTCCACTTT. Translated, it gives CASSPGAGNSPLHF. The chain uses TRBV12-3 or TRBV12-4 and TRBJ1-6; D may be TRBD1 (5 bases). This CDR3 comprises 14 residues. Trimming took off 5 bases at V and 7 bases at J, with 12 bases between the two ends.